This T cell receptor (beta chain) is drawn from a study of post-analysis software for immune sequencing data (dated by TCRdb to between 2015 and 2017). The study in broad terms: Recorded disease courses included relapsing-remitting, secondary progressive and progressive-relapsing multiple sclerosis, with some patients lacking subtype annotation. Patient repertoires were compared against some twelve previously published healthy control repertoires from donors aged about 6 to 27 years. A subset of samples was prepared in parallel using single-end sample barcoding, then pooled and co-amplified after Illumina adapter ligation.

To demonstrate the VDJtools post-analysis software, TCR beta repertoires were profiled from the peripheral blood of about a dozen young patients with multiple sclerosis. The multiple sclerosis patients were children and adolescents between roughly 6 and 16 years of age. Reading from cysteine to phenylalanine, the CDR3 counts 15 amino acids. The read is trimmed to its CDR3 DNA, 45 bases read in frame from base 1. Deletion took 7 bases off V and 1 base off J, with a span of 15 bases between the germline ends. Library creation used PCR. The run used an Illumina HiSeq 2500. To reduce PCR and sequencing biases, unique molecular identifiers were built into the TCR beta cDNA libraries. Per 1 to 10 million input T cells, roughly 0.5 million cDNA molecules were obtained, such that each molecule approximated one T cell. Patient libraries were prepared and sequenced with the same protocol used for the earlier healthy control dataset. Samples belonging to the same batch were prepared together, multiplexed and sequenced on a shared HiSeq lane. Per the authors' processing: MIGEC was used to process the raw barcoded reads, and molecular identifier groups with only a single read were discarded before consensus assembly and CDR3 extraction. VDJtools was used for post-analysis of the clonotype tables, with diversity normalized by down-sampling every dataset to the smallest sample size. In repertoire overlap clustering, CDR3 amino acid sequences, but not nucleotide sequences, were matched to correct batch-related cross-sample contamination. TCRdb reprocessed the public reads (quality trimming at Q25 with fastp, clone calling with MiXCR) and kept in-frame beta chains. One record per CDR3 amino acid sequence lists the most common genes and DNA. These V and J calls are TCRdb output, not the study's own analysis. The sample records more than 450,000 distinct CDR3 sequences, around 44% of which are singletons. Approximately 1.7% of the sample is in the top ten clones.

The sample holds one count of this clonotype. Its recognized antigen is unknown. No much larger clonotype is one base removed from it; base qualities were not supplied. Results and caveats for the whole study, not just this receptor: The control group was slightly older than the multiple sclerosis patient group. Compared with controls, multiple sclerosis patients had significantly lower normalized Chao1 diversity, a finding suggesting substantial peripheral T-cell clonal expansion. Direct clustering with F measure revealed strong co-clustering of samples prepared in the same batch, which led to a batch-effect correction. Significantly higher frequencies in patients than in controls were found for roughly 5 TRBV segments, including TRBV5-6, TRBV5-1 and TRBV20-1.

The rearranged chain carries TRBV12-3 or TRBV12-4 and TRBJ2-3; TRBD2 might be the D gene, on 6 matching bases. The source of this sequence is a girl aged 10 to 17 with multiple sclerosis. Input material: blood. The nucleotides are TGTGCCAGCAACCGGGGGAGCGGACGCACAGATACGCAGTATTTT. Its protein reads: CASNRGSGRTDTQYF.